Following are 9 T cell receptor beta chains from one sample sequenced in a study of control samples from healthy donors and cancer patients. TCRdb's table, derived via immunoSEQ multiplex PCR, lists solely in-frame clones and lacks some. This table holds about 59,000 clones, roughly 90% found once. Sequenced input: PBMCs. The origin of the receptors is a man between 35 and 55 years old with colorectal cancer.

In nucleotides, the CDR3 is TGCGCCAGCAGCTTTCCACAGGGAAGCGAGCAGTACTTC. Translated, it gives CASSFPQGSEQYF. The chain employs TRBV5-1 and TRBJ2-7; tentative D call: TRBD1 (6 bases). With 2 bases removed from V and 6 bases from J, the gap between germline ends came to 12 bases. The CDR3 loop spans 13 amino acids. CDR1 and CDR2 from the germline V gene are SGHRS and YFSETQ.

This clone was observed once. The CDR3 DNA follows: TGCGCCAGCAGCCGAGAGCAGAGATCTTCGGTGAACACTGAAGCTTTCTTT. Its protein is CASSREQRSSVNTEAFF. This chain uses TRBV5-1 with TRBJ1-1, with D uncertain. Trimming removed 4 bases from V and 0 bases from J, with 19 bases in between. The CDR3 has 17 residues. Germline V CDR1 and CDR2: SGHRS, YFSETQ.

V usage is TRBV2 and J usage is TRBJ1-1; D is uncertain. There are 14 residues in the CDR3. Germline V gene sequence: CDR1 SNHLY, CDR2 FYNNEI. The V gene lost 6 bases and the J gene lost 4 bases, with 15 bases spanning the gap. The CDR3 region has the DNA TGTGCCAGCAGCGCCTCGGCAGTGCGCACTGAAGCTTTCTTT. The encoded protein is CASSASAVRTEAFF.

This clone was detected a few times. This rearrangement joins TRBV19 to TRBJ1-5, with a weak D call TRBD1 (5 bases). CDR1 LNHDA and CDR2 SQIVND come from the germline V gene (reference sequence). The CDR3 extends over 15 amino acids. Trimming took off 1 base at V and 1 base at J, with 8 bases between the two ends. Here the CDR3 reads CASSIVTGSNQPQHF. The CDR3 nucleotides are TGTGCCAGTAGTATAGTAACAGGCAGCAATCAGCCCCAGCATTTT.

The chain recombines TRBV19 with TRBJ1-1; D ambiguous. The CDR3 is 15 residues long. Germline CDR1 is LNHDA and CDR2 is SQIVND (reference sequence). V was shortened by 7 bases and J by 1 base, with 16 bases between the two germline ends. This CDR3 is CASTPIVEWNTEAFF. In DNA form, the CDR3 reads TGTGCCAGTACTCCTATAGTCGAGTGGAACACTGAAGCTTTCTTT.

This clone was observed a single time. The chain links TRBV5-1 to TRBJ2-6; 11 positions match TRBD1. The CDR3 spans 18 residues. Germline V gene data show CDR1 as SGHRS and CDR2 as YFSETQ. V lost 2 bases, J lost 4 bases, and 8 bases stayed unmatched. The CDR3 sequence is CASSLDGQGARGANVLTF. CDR3 coding DNA: TGCGCCAGCAGCTTAGACGGACAGGGGGCGCGAGGGGCCAACGTCCTGACTTTC.

This chain's CDR3 is CASSPDTGKGVYGYTF. CDR3 nucleotides: TGTGCCAGCAGCCCTGATACAGGAAAGGGGGTCTATGGCTACACCTTC. This rearrangement joins TRBV5-6 to TRBJ1-2; tentative D call: TRBD1 (6 bases). V lost 4 bases, J lost 4 bases, and 20 bases lay in between. This CDR3 has 16 residues. Germline lookup yields CDR1 SGHDT and CDR2 YYEEEE.

The V gene is TRBV5-4, the J gene TRBJ2-7, with D perhaps matching TRBD1 (5 bases). Trimming took 0 bases from V and 6 from J, leaving 10 bases between them. Per the germline V gene, CDR1 is SGHNT and CDR2 is YYREEE (reference sequence). The CDR3 has 13 amino acids. The CDR3: CASSLDQGSEQYF. CDR3 coding DNA: TGTGCCAGCAGCTTGGACCAGGGATCCGAGCAGTACTTC.

The genes are TRBV18 and TRBJ2-3; D is unresolved. The CDR3 is made up of 16 amino acids. Germline values: CDR1 KGHSH, CDR2 LQKENI. Between the trimmed V and J ends, which lost 3 bases and 3 bases, there was a span of 16 bases. The CDR3 sequence: CASSPEQRQLTDTQYF. The CDR3 nucleotides read TGTGCCAGCTCACCCGAACAAAGACAACTTACAGATACGCAGTATTTT.